Sequencing of this T cell receptor (beta chain) was carried out in a study of neoadjuvant nivolumab and ipilimumab in lung cancer (dated by TCRdb to about 2020). Study-level background: Intravenous nivolumab was dosed at 3 mg/kg on days 1, 15 and 29, and in the combination arm ipilimumab 1 mg/kg was added on day 1 only. For each study arm, the primary endpoint of the trial was the rate of major pathologic response (MPR) in the intention-to-treat population. A total of roughly 46 patients with operable NSCLC were treated in the trial, with about 23 randomized to nivolumab monotherapy and 21 randomized to nivolumab plus ipilimumab. TCR repertoires in pretherapy (baseline) peripheral blood were compared with TCR repertoires in tumors resected at surgery after neoadjuvant immune checkpoint blockade. Matched pretherapy and resected tumor pairs were analyzed for seven patients: four treated with nivolumab and three with nivolumab plus ipilimumab. Points the paper makes about the study in general: TCR sequencing was performed in a small number of samples. No significant correlation was found between TCR clonality and pathologic tumor regression, and only one major-pathologic-response sample was available for the clonality analysis. Compared with tumor-adjacent uninvolved lung, resected tumors had greater TCR richness and clonality, and increases showed up in more of the dual-therapy-treated tumors. From pretherapy to surgery, increases in tumor T-cell richness and clonality were observed in three of three dual-therapy tumors but in only two of four nivolumab-treated tumors. Pretherapy blood TCR richness correlated positively with richness in tumors resected after neoadjuvant therapy (Spearman R of about 0.82).

Receptor libraries were prepared by the immunoSEQ multiplex PCR assay. The authors processed their data as follows. Repertoires were summarized by richness and clonality, and significantly expanded and contracted clones were identified between pre- and post-therapy samples. TCRdb mirrors the immuneACCESS table, restricted to in-frame sequences. Some clones are absent from its copies; in checked studies, under half trace to an unresolved V gene, and the reason for the others is unknown. V, J and clone size are taken as reported in that table, and D and trimming were inferred from the DNA itself. This sample comprises 10,000 to 15,000 clones, about 94% of them detected only once. The ten largest make up 2% to 3% of the sample. CDR1 ENHRY and CDR2 SYGVKD are derived from the germline V gene. V loses 2 bases, J loses 4 bases, and the germline ends lie 8 bases apart. Including the terminal cysteine and phenylalanine, the CDR3 comprises 13 residues. The DNA shown is the 39-base CDR3, in frame from base 1.

As for this clone: What antigen it recognizes has not been identified. Base qualities are not at hand, and no much larger clone is one base apart.

Sample time point, as interpreted from the label and publication: at surgical resection after neoadjuvant nivolumab +/- ipilimumab. The samples were obtained from NEOSTAR, a phase 2 randomized trial that tested neoadjuvant nivolumab or nivolumab plus ipilimumab, followed by surgery, in operable NSCLC. This clonotype originated in an adult with non-small cell lung cancer. Sequenced here: peripheral blood, sampled after neoadjuvant nivolumab, alone or with ipilimumab, at or shortly before surgery. Recombination linked TRBV10-3 to TRBJ1-1, with the D gene not clear enough to name. The sequenced DNA is TGTGCCATCAGTGAGGAGGGAATCACTGAAGCTTTCTTT. This is translated as CAISEEGITEAFF.